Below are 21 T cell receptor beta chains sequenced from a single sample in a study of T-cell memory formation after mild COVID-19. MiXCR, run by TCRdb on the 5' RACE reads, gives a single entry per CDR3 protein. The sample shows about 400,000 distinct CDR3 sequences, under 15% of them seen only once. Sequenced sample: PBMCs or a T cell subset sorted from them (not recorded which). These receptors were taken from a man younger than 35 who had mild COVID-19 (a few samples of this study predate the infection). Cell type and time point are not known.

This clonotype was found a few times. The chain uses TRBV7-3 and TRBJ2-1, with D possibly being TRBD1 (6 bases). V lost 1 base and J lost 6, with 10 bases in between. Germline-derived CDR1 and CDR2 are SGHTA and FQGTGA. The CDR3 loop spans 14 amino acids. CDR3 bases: TGTGCCAGCAGCTTAAATTGGGGGCCCAATGAGCAGTTCTTC. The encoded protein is CASSLNWGPNEQFF.

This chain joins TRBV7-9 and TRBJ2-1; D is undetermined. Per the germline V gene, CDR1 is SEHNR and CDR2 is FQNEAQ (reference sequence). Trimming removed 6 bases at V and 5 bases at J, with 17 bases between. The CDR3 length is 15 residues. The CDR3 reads CASRLTPSRHNEQFF. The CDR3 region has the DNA TGTGCCAGCAGACTTACACCTTCCCGCCACAATGAGCAGTTCTTC.

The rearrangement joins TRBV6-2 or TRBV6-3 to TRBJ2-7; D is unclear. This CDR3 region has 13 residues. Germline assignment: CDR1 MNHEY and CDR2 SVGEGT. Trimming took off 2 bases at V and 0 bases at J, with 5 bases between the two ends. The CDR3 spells CASSYHGSYEQYF. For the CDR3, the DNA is TGTGCCAGCAGTTACCACGGCTCCTACGAGCAGTACTTC.

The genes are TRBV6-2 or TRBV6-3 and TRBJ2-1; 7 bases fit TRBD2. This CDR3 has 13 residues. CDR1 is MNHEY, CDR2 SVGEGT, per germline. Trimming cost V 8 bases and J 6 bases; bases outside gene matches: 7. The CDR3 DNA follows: TGTGCCAGCTCACTAGCGAGGTTCAATGAGCAGTTCTTC. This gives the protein CASSLARFNEQFF.

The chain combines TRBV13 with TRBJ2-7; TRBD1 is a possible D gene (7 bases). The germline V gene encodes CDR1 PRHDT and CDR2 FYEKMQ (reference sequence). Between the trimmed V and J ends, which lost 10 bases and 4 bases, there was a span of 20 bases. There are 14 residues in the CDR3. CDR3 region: CATKIRQGGYEQYF. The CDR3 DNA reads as TGTGCCACCAAGATCCGACAGGGAGGTTACGAGCAGTACTTC.

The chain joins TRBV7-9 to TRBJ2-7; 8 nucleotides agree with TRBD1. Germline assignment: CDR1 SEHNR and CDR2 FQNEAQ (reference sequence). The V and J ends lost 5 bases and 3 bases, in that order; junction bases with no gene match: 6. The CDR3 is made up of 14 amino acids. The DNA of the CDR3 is TGTGCCAGCAGCCGACAGGGGTCAATCTACGAGCAGTACTTC. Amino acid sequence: CASSRQGSIYEQYF. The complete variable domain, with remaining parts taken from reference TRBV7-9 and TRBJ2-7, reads DTGVSQNPRHKITKRGQNVTFRCDPISEHNRLYWYRQTLGQGPEFLTYFQNEAQLEKSRLLSDRFSAERPKGSFSTLEIQRTEQGDSAMYLCASSRQGSIYEQYFGPGTRLTVT.

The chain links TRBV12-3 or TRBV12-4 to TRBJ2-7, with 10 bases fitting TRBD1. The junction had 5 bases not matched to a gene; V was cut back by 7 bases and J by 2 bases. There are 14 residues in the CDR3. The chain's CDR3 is CASTPGQGTYEQYF. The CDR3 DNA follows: TGTGCCAGCACCCCGGGACAGGGGACCTACGAGCAGTACTTC.

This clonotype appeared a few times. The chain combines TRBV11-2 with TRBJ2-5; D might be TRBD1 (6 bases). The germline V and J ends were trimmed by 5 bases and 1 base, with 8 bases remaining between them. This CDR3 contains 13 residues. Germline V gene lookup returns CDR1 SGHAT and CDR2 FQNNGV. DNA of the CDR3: TGTGCCAGCAGCAGACAGGTCCAAGAGACCCAGTACTTC. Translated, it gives CASSRQVQETQYF.

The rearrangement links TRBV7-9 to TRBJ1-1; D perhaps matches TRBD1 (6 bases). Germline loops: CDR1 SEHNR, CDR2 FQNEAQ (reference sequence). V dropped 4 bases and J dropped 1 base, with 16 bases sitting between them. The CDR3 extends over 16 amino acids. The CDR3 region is CASSSTVGDKNTEAFF. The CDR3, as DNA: TGTGCCAGCAGCTCAACGGTAGGGGACAAGAACACTGAAGCTTTCTTT.

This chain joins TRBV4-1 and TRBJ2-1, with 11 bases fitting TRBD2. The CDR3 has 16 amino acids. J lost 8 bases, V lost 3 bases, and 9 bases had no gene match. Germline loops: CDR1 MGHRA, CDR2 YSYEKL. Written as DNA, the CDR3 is TGCGCCAGCAGCCACCAGACTAGCGGGGAGGGGGATGAGCAGTTCTTC. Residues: CASSHQTSGEGDEQFF.

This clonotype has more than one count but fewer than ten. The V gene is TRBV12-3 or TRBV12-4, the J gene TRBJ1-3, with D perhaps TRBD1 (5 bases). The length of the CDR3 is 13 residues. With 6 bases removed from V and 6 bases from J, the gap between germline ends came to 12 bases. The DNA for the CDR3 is TGTGCCAGCAGGAAAGGGGTCCAAAACACCATATATTTT. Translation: CASRKGVQNTIYF.

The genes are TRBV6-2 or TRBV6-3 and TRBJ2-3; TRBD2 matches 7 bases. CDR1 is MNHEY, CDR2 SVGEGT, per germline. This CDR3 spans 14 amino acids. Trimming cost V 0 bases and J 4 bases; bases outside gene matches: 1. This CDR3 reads CASSYSSGPDTQYF. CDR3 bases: TGTGCCAGCAGTTACTCTAGCGGGCCAGATACGCAGTATTTT.

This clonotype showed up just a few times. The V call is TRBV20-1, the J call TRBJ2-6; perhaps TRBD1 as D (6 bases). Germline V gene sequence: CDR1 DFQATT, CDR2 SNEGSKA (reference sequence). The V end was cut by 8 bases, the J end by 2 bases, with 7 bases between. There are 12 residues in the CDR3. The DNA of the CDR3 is TGCAGTCACAGGGCTGGGGCCAACGTCCTGACTTTC. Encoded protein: CSHRAGANVLTF.

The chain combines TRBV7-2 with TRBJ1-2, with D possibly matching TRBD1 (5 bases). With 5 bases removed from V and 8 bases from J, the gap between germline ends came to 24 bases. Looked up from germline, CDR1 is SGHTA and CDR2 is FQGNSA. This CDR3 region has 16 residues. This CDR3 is CASSPGGFYPSGGYTF. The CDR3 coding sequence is TGTGCCAGCAGCCCGGGGGGGTTCTACCCCTCCGGGGGCTACACCTTC.

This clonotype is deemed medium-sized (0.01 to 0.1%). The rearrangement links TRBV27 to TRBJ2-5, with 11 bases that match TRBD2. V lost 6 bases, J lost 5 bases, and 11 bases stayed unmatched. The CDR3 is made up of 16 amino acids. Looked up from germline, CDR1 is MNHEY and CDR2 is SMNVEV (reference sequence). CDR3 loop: CASRTYSGGARETQYF. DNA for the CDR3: TGTGCCAGCAGGACCTATAGCGGGGGGGCCCGGGAGACCCAGTACTTC.

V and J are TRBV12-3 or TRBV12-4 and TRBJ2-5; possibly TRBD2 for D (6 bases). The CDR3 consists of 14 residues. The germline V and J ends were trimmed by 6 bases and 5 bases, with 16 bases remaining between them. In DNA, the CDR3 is TGTGCCAGCAGGGGAACCCGGGGGTACGAGACCCAGTACTTC. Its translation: CASRGTRGYETQYF.

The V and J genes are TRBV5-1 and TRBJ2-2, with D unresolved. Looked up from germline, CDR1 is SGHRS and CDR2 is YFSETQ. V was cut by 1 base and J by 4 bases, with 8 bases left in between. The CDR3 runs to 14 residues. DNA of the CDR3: TGCGCCAGCAGCTTGCCCACGGCCACCGGGGAGCTGTTTTTT. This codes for CASSLPTATGELFF.

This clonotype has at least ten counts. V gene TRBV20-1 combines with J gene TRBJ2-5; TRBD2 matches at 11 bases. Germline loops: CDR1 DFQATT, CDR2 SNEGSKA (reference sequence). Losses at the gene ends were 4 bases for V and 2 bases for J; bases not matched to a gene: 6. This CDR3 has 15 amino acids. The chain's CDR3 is CSAISTSGAQETQYF. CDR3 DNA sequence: TGCAGTGCTATCTCGACTAGCGGGGCGCAAGAGACCCAGTACTTC.

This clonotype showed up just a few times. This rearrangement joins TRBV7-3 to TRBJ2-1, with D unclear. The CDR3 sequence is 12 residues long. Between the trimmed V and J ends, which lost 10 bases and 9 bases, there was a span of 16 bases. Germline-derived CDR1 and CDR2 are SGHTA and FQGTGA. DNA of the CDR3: TGTGCCACCGCCCAATGGGCATGTGAGCAGTTCTTC. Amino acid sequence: CATAQWACEQFF.

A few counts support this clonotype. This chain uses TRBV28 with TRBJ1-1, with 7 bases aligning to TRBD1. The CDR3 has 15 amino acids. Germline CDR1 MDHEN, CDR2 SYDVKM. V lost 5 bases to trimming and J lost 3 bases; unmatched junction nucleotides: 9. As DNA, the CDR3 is TGTGCCAGCAGTCCGCACAGGGGTTGGGACACTGAAGCTTTCTTT. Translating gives CASSPHRGWDTEAFF. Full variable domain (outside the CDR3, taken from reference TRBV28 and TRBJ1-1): DVKVTQSSRYLVKRTGEKVFLECVQDMDHENMFWYRQDPGLGLRLIYFSYDVKMKEKGDIPEGYSVSREKKERFSLILESASTNQTSMYLCASSPHRGWDTEAFFGQGTRLTVV.

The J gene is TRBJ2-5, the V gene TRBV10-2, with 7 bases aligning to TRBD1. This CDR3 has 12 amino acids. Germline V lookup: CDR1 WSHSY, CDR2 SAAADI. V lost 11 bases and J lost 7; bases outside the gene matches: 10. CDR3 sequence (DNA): TGCGCCGTACTCGGACAGGCTGGGACCCAGTACTTC. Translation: CAVLGQAGTQYF.